This TCR beta chain was documented in a study of OX40 agonist ivuxolimab in advanced cancers. Per germline, CDR1 PRHDT and CDR2 FYEKMQ (reference sequence). The CDR3 is 17 residues long. Regarding this clone: The junction departs from the called germline gene at one end, perhaps through a read error.

Profiled with immunoSEQ multiplex PCR; TCRdb holds only in-frame clones, not every one. The data contain some 50,000 clones, approximately 75% of them singletons. The V gene is TRBV13, the J gene TRBJ2-6; D may match TRBD1 or TRBD2 (5 bases each). The TCR was taken from an adult with an advanced solid tumor such as melanoma, head and neck, liver or kidney cancer. Material: CD4+ or CD8+ T cells sorted from blood, obtained in a trial of the OX40 agonist ivuxolimab. The CDR3 loop is CASSLVGSLSGANVLTF. Here the CDR3 DNA reads TGTGCCAGCAGCTTAGTAGGGAGTCTCTCTGGGGCCAATGTCCTGACTTTC.